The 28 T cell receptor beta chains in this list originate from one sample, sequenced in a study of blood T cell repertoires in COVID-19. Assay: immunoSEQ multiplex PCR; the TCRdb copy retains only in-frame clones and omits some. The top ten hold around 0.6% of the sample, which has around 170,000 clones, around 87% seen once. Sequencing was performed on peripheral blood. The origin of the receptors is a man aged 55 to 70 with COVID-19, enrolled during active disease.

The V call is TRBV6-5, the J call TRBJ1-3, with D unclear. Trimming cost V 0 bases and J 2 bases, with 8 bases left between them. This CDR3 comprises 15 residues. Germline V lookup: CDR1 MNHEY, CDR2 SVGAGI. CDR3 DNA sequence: TGTGCCAGCAGTTACTCCGACATTGCTGGAAACACCATATATTTT. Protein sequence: CASSYSDIAGNTIYF.

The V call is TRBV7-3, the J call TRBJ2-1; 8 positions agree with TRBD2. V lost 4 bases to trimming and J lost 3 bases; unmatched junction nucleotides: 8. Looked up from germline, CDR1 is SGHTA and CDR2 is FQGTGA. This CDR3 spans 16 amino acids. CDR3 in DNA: TGTGCCAGCAGCTCAGCCGGGACTAGGGGCTACAATGAGCAGTTCTTC. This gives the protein CASSSAGTRGYNEQFF.

The CDR3 reads CASAYQFTDTQYF. The CDR3 nucleotides read TGTGCCAGCGCCTACCAATTCACAGATACGCAGTATTTT. The chain links TRBV7-2 to TRBJ2-3; no reliable D call. The V end was cut by 8 bases, the J end by 2 bases, with 11 bases between. CDR3 length: 13 amino acids. Germline V gives CDR1 SGHTA, CDR2 FQGNSA.

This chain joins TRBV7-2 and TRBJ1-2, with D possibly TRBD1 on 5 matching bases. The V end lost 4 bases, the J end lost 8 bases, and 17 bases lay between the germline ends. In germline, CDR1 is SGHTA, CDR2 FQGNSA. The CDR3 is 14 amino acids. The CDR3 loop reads CASSSRGDVWGYTF. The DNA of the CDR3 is TGTGCCAGCAGCTCCCGGGGGGATGTGTGGGGCTACACCTTC.

CDR3 DNA: TGTGCCAGCAGGAACCCGGGACAGCACTACAATGAGCAGTTCTTC. Its translation: CASRNPGQHYNEQFF. The gene calls are TRBV11-3 and TRBJ2-1; the match to TRBD1 covers 7 bases. Trimming at V came to 6 bases and at J to 3 bases, leaving 8 bases not matched to a gene. Germline CDR1 and CDR2: SGHNT and YENEEA. The CDR3 runs to 15 residues.

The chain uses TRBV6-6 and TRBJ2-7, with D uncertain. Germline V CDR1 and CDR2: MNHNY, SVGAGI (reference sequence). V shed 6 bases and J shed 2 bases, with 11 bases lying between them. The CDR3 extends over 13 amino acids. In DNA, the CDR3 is TGTGCCAGCAGGGAGACTGGAACCTACGAGCAGTACTTC. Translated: CASRETGTYEQYF.

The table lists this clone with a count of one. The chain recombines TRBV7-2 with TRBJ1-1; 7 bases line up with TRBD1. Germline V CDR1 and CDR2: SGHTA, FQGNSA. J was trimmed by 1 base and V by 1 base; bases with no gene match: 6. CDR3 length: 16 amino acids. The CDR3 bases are TGTGCCAGCAGCTTAGGACAGGGTGGGACGAACACTGAAGCTTTCTTT. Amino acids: CASSLGQGGTNTEAFF.

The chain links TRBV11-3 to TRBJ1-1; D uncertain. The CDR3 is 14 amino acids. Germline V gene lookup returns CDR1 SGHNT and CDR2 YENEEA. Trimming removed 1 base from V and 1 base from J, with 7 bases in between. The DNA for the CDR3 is TGTGCCAGCAGCTTAGTATCAGGGAACACTGAAGCTTTCTTT. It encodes CASSLVSGNTEAFF.

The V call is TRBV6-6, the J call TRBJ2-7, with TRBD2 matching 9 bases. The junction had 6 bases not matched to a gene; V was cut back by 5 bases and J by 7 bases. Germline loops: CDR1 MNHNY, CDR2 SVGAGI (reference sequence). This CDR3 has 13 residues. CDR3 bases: TGTGCCAGCAGTCGCGGGGGGGCTCTGGAGCAGTACTTC. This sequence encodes CASSRGGALEQYF.

The CDR3 sequence is CASKTGGSGSYEQYF. CDR3 DNA sequence: TGTGCCAGCAAGACAGGGGGCTCTGGGTCCTACGAGCAGTACTTC. V and J are TRBV6-5 and TRBJ2-7; 10 bases are shared with TRBD1. The ends lost 7 bases at V and 1 base at J; junction bases unmatched: 7. Looked up from germline, CDR1 is MNHEY and CDR2 is SVGAGI. The CDR3 is made up of 15 amino acids.

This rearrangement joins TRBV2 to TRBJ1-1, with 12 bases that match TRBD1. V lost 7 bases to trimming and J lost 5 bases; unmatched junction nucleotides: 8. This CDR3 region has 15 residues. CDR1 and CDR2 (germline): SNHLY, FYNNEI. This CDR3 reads CASIRDRGRRTEAFF. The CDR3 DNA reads TGTGCCAGCATCCGGGACAGGGGGCGGAGGACTGAAGCTTTCTTT.

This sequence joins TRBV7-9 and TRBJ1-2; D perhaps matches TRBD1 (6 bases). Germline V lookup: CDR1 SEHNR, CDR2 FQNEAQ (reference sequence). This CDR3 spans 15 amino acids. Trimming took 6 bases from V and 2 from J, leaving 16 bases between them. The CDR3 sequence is CASRSSGVRNYGYTF. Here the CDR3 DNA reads TGTGCCAGCAGAAGTTCAGGGGTCCGAAACTATGGCTACACCTTC.

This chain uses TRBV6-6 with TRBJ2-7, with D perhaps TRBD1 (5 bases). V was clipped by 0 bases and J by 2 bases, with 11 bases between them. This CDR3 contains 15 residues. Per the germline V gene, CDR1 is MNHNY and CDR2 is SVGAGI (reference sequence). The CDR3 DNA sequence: TGTGCCAGCAGTTACTCGGCCCAGGGCCCCTACGAGCAGTACTTC. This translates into CASSYSAQGPYEQYF.

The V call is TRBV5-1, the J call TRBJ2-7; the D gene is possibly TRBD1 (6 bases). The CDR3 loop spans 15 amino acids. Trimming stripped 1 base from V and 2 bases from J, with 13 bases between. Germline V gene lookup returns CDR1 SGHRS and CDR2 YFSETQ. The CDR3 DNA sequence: TGCGCCAGCAGCTTGATAGGGGGTGGGACCTACGAGCAGTACTTC. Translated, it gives CASSLIGGGTYEQYF. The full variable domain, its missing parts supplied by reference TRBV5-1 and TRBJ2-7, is KAGVTQTPRYLIKTRGQQVTLSCSPISGHRSVSWYQQTPGQGLQFLFEYFSETQRNKGNFPGRFSGRQFSNSRSEMNVSTLELGDSALYLCASSLIGGGTYEQYFGPGTRLTVT.

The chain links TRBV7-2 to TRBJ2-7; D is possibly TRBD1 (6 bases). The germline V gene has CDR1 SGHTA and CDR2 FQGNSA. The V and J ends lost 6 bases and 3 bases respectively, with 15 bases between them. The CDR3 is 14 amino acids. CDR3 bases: TGTGCCAGCAGTGATACAAGGGGGTACTACGAGCAGTACTTC. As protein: CASSDTRGYYEQYF.

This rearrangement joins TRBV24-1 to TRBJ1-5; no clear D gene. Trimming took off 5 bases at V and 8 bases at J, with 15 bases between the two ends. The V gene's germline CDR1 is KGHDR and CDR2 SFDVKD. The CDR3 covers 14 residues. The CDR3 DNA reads TGTGCCACCAGTGCCTTTGTCGAGGGCAAGCCCCAGCATTTT. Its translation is CATSAFVEGKPQHF.

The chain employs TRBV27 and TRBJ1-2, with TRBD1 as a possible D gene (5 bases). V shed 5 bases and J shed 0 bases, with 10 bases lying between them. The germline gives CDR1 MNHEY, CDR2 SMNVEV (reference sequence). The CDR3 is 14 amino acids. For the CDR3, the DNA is TGTGCCAGCAGTCGGACATCCGCTAACTATGGCTACACCTTC. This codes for CASSRTSANYGYTF.

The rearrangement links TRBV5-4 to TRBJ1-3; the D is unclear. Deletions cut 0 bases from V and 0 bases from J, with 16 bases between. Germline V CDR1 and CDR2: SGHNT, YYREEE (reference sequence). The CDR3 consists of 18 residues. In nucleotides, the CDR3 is TGTGCCAGCAGCTTGGGGCCCCCAACCATACGCTCTGGAAACACCATATATTTT. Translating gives CASSLGPPTIRSGNTIYF.

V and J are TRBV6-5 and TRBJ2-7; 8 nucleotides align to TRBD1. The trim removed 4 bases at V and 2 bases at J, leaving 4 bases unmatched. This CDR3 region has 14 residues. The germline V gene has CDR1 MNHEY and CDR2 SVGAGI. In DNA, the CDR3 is TGTGCCAGCAGTTTGACAGGGGCCCCCTACGAGCAGTACTTC. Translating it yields CASSLTGAPYEQYF.

CDR3 residues: CASGDRGPFLPQHF. CDR3 nucleotides: TGTGCCAGTGGCGACAGGGGGCCCTTTCTGCCCCAGCATTTT. This chain joins TRBV19 and TRBJ1-5, with TRBD1 identical over 10 bases. The CDR3 length is 14 residues. V dropped 8 bases and J dropped 9; count of bases not matched to a gene: 10. The germline gives CDR1 LNHDA, CDR2 SQIVND (reference sequence).

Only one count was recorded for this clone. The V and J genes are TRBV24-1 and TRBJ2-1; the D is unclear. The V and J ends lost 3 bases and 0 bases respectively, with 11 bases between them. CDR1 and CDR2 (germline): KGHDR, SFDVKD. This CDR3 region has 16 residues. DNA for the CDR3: TGTGCCACCAGTGATATGAAATTTAGCTCCTACAATGAGCAGTTCTTC. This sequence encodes CATSDMKFSSYNEQFF.

As DNA, the CDR3 is TGTGCCAGCAGTAGGGATGCGGGGGCTACAGATACGCAGTATTTT. This gives the protein CASSRDAGATDTQYF. This chain connects TRBV2 to TRBJ2-3; maybe TRBD2 (7 bases). Germline-derived CDR1 and CDR2 are SNHLY and FYNNEI. The CDR3 spans 15 residues. Trimming shortened V by 5 bases and J by 3 bases, and 15 bases separated the two germline ends.

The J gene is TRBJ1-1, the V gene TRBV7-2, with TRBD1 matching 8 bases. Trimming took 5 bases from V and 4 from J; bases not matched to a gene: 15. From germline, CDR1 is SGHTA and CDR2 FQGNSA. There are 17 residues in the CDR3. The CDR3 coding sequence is TGTGCCAGCAGCCCGCGCTCTGGATGGACAGGGATCACTGAAGCTTTCTTT. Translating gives CASSPRSGWTGITEAFF.

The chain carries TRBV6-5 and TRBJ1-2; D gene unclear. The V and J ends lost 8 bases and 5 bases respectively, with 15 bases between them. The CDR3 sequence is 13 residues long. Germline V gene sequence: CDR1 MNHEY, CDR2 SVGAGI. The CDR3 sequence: CASGFTGGYGYTF. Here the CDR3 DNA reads TGTGCCAGCGGGTTTACGGGAGGGTATGGCTACACCTTC.

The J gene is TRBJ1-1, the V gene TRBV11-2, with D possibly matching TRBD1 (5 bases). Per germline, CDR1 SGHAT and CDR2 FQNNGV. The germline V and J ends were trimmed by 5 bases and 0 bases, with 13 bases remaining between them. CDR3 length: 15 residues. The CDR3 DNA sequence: TGTGCCAGCAGCCGACTAGGGGAGTTGAACACTGAAGCTTTCTTT. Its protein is CASSRLGELNTEAFF.

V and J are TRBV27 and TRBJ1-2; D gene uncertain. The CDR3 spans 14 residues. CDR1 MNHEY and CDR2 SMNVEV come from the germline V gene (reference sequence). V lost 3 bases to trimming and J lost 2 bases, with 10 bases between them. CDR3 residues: CASSLASGNYGYTF. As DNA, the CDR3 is TGTGCCAGCAGTTTGGCTTCAGGAAACTATGGCTACACCTTC.

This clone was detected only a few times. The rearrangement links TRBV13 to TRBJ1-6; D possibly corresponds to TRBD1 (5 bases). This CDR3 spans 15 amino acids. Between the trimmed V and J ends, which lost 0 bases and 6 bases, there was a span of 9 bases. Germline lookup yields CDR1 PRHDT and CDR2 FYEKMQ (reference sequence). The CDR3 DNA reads TGTGCCAGCAGCTTAGGAGGCAGGGCTAATTCACCCCTCCACTTT. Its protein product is CASSLGGRANSPLHF.

The DNA of the CDR3 is TGTGCCAGCAGTTTAGCAGGGGGGTCCGTAGGCTTTCAGGAGACCCAGTACTTC. This codes for CASSLAGGSVGFQETQYF. This chain links TRBV27 with TRBJ2-5, with a weak D call TRBD1 (7 bases). The ends were cut back, 2 bases at V and 5 bases at J, with 24 bases in the middle. The CDR3 loop spans 18 amino acids. CDR1 and CDR2 from the germline V gene are MNHEY and SMNVEV (reference sequence).